This record concerns one T cell receptor beta chain sequence. Its antigen remains unknown. These data originate in a study of T cells after yellow fever vaccination. General study points: The secondary response was weaker but peaked faster, day 5 versus 15. Post-booster samples contained most primary-vaccination clones (more than 95% CD4, around 88% CD8). Abundant clonotypes from the bulk population could get into FACS-sorted repertoires as contaminants.

Template switching by 5'RACE produced TCR cDNA, adding a universal primer site and UMIs. MiXCR was run by TCRdb on the 5' RACE reads, yielding one entry per CDR3 protein. The sample holds some 100,000 distinct CDR3 sequences, roughly 6.8% seen once. CDR3 length: 13 amino acids. V shed 5 bases and J shed 5 bases, with 11 bases lying between them. CDR1 is ENHRY and CDR2 is SYGVKD in the germline V gene. The clonotype comes from a man aged 18 to 30 who received the YFV17D yellow fever vaccine. Sample: CD4+ T cells sorted from PBMCs, taken approximately 47 days after the first yellow fever vaccination. The chain combines TRBV10-3 with TRBJ2-3, with D perhaps matching TRBD1 (5 bases). Written as DNA, the CDR3 is TGTGCCATCAGTCCTATAGGGGAAGATACGCAGTATTTT. Amino acids: CAISPIGEDTQYF.